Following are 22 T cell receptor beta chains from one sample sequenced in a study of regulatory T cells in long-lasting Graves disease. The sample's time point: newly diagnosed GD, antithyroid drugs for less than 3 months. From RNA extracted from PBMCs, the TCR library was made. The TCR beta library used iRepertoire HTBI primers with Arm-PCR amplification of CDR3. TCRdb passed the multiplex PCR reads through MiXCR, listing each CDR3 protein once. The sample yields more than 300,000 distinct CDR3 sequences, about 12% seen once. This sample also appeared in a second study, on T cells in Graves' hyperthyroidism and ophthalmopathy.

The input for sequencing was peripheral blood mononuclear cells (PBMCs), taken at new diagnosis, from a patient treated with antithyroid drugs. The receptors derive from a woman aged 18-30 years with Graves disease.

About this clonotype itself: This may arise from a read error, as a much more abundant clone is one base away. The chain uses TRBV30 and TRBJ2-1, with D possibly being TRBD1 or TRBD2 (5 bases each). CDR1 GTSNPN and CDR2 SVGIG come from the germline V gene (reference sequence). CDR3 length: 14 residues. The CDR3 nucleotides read TGTGCCTGGAGTGAGGGGAGCTCCAACAATGAGCAGTTCTTC. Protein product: CAWSEGSSNNEQFF.

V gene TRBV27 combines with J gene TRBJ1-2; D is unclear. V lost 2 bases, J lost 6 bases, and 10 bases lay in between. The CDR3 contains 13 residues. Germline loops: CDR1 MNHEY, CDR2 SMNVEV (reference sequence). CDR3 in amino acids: CASSLGEGHGYTF. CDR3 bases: TGTGCCAGCAGTTTAGGGGAGGGCCATGGCTACACCTTC.

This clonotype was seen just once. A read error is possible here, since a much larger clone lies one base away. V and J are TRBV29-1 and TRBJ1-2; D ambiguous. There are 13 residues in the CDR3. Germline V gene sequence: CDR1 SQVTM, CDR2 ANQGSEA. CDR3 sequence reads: CSAEDPGSLGYTF. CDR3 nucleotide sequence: TGCAGCGCTGAAGACCCGGGGTCGTTGGGCTACACCTTC.

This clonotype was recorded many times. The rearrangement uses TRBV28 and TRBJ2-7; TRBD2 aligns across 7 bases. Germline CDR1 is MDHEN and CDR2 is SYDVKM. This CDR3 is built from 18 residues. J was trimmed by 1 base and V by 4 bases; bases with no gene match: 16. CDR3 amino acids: CASSSVVAGEFRSYEQYF. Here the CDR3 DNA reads TGTGCCAGCAGTTCGGTGGTGGCGGGAGAATTCCGGTCCTACGAGCAGTACTTC.

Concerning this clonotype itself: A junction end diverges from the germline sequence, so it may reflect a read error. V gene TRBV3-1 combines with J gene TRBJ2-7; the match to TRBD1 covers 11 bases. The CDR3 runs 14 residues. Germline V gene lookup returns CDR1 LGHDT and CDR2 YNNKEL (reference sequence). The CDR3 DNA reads TGTGCCGGCAGCCAAGGGGACGGACAGGGGGCTAAGTACTTC. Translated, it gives CAGSQGDGQGAKYF.

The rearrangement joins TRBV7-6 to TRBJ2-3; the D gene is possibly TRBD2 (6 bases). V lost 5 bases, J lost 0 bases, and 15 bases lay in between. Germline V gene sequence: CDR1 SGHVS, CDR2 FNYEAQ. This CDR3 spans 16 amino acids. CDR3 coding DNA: TGTGCCAGCAGCCCCAGAATAGCGGCTAGCACAGATACGCAGTATTTT. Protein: CASSPRIAASTDTQYF.

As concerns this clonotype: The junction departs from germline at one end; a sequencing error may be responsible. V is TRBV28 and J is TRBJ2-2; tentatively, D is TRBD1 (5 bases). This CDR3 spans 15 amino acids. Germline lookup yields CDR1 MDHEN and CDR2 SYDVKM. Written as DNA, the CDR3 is TGTGCCAACAGTTTCCCTGGGGCCAACACCGGGGAGCTGTTTTTT. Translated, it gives CANSFPGANTGELFF.

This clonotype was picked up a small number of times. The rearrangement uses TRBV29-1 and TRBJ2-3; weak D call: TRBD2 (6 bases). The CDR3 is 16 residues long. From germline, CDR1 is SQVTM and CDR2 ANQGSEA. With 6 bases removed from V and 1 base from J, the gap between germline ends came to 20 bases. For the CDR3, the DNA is TGCAGCGTCGTGGGGTCGGGGGTCGGGGGCACAGATACGCAGTATTTT. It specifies CSVVGSGVGGTDTQYF.

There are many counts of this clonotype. The CDR3 is CASSEARDRWSNQPQHF. DNA for the CDR3: TGTGCCAGCAGTGAAGCGCGGGACAGGTGGAGCAATCAGCCCCAGCATTTT. This chain links TRBV6-1 with TRBJ1-5; 8 positions agree with TRBD1. V dropped 0 bases and J dropped 1; count of bases not matched to a gene: 5. The CDR3 sequence is 17 residues long. The germline CDR1 and CDR2 sequences are MNHNS and SASEGT.

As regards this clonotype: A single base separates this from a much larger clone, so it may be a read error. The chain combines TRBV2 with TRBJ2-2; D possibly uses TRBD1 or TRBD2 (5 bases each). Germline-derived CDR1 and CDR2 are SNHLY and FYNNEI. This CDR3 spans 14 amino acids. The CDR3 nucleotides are TGTGCCGGCAGAGCCGGGACCAACACCGGGGAGCTGTTTTTT. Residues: CAGRAGTNTGELFF.

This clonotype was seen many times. The CDR3 sequence is CASSLDSDRGYEQYF. The CDR3 nucleotides are TGTGCCAGCAGCTTAGATAGCGACAGGGGCTACGAGCAGTACTTC. The chain recombines TRBV7-8 with TRBJ2-7; 8 bases line up with TRBD1. CDR3 length equals 15 residues. Trimming removed 1 base from V and 3 bases from J; junction bases left unmatched: 5. CDR1 is SGHVS and CDR2 is FQNEAQ in the germline V gene. The entire variable domain, with the rest obtained from reference TRBV7-8 and TRBJ2-7, is as follows: GAGVSQSPRYKVAKRGQDVALRCDPISGHVSLFWYQQALGQGPEFLTYFQNEAQLDKSGLPSDRFFAERPEGSVSTLKIQRTQQEDSAVYLCASSLDSDRGYEQYFGPGTRLTVT.

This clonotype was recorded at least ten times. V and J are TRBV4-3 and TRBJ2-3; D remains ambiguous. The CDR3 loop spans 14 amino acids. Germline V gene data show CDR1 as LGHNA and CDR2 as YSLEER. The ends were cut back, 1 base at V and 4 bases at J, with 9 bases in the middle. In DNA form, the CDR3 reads TGCGCCAGCAGCCAAGGGATTTTATCAGATACGCAGTATTTT. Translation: CASSQGILSDTQYF.

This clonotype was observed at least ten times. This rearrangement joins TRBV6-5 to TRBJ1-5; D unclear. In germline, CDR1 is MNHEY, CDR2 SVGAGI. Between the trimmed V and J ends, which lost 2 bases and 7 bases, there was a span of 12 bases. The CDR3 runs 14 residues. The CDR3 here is CASSYELTSQPQHF. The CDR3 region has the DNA TGTGCCAGCAGTTACGAGTTGACTAGCCAGCCCCAGCATTTT.

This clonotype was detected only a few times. The CDR3 here is CSARPGDNQPQHF. CDR3 sequence (DNA): TGCAGTGCTAGGCCGGGGGACAATCAGCCCCAGCATTTT. V and J are TRBV20-1 and TRBJ1-5, with TRBD1 as a possible D gene (5 bases). Germline-derived CDR1 and CDR2 are DFQATT and SNEGSKA (reference sequence). This CDR3 is 13 amino acids long. V gave up 3 bases and J gave up 3 bases, with 9 bases separating them.

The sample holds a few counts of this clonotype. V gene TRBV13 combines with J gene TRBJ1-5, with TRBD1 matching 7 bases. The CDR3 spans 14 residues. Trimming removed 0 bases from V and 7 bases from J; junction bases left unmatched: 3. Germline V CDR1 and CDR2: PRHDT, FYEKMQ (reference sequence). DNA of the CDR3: TGTGCCAGCAGCTTAGGACAGGGGATACAGCCCCAGCATTTT. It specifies CASSLGQGIQPQHF. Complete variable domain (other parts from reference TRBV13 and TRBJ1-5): AAGVIQSPRHLIKEKRETATLKCYPIPRHDTVYWYQQGPGQDPQFLISFYEKMQSDKGSIPDRFSAQQFSDYHSELNMSSLELGDSALYFCASSLGQGIQPQHFGDGTRLSIL.

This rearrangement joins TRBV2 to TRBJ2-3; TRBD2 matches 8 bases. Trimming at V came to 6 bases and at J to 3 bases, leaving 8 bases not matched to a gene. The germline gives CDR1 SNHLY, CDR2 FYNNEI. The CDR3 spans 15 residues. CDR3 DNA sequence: TGTGCCAGCAGCCCCATGCGGGGGGTAACAGATACGCAGTATTTT. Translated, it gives CASSPMRGVTDTQYF.

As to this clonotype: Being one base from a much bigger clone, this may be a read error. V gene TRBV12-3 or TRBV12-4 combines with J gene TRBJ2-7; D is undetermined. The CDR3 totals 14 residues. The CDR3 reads CAGSLRPSSYEQYV. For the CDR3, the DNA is TGTGCCGGCAGTTTGAGGCCCAGCTCCTACGAGCAGTACGTC.

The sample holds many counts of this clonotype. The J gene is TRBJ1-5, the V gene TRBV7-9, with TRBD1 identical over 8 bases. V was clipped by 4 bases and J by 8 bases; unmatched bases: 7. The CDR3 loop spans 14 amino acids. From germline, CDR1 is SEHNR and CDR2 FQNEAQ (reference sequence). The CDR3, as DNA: TGTGCCAGCAGCTCGTCACAGGGGGTTAAGCCCCAGCATTTT. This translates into CASSSSQGVKPQHF.

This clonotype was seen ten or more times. In DNA form, the CDR3 reads TGTGCCAGCAGTCCCGTACTTAACACGGGGGATTACAATGAGCAGTTCTTC. Amino acids: CASSPVLNTGDYNEQFF. The genes are TRBV28 and TRBJ2-1; a weak D match, TRBD2 (6 bases). The CDR3 covers 17 residues. Germline CDR1 and CDR2: MDHEN and SYDVKM. V was clipped by 5 bases and J by 4 bases, with 21 bases between them. The full variable domain, completed using reference TRBV28 and TRBJ2-1, is DVKVTQSSRYLVKRTGEKVFLECVQDMDHENMFWYRQDPGLGLRLIYFSYDVKMKEKGDIPEGYSVSREKKERFSLILESASTNQTSMYLCASSPVLNTGDYNEQFFGPGTRLTVL.

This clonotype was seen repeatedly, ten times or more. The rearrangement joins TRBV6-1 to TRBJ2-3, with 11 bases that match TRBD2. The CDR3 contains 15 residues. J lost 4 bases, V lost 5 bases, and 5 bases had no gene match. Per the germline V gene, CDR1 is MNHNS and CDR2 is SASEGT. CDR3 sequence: CASSLAGGQPDTQYF. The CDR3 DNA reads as TGTGCCAGCAGTCTAGCGGGAGGTCAGCCAGATACGCAGTATTTT.

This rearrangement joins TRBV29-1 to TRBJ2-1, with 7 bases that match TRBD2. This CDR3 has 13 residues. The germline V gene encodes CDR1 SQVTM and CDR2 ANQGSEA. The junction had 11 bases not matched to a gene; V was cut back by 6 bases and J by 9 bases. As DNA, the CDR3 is TGCAGCGTCGAGACTAGCTACGTCAGTGAGCAGTTCTTC. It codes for CSVETSYVSEQFF.

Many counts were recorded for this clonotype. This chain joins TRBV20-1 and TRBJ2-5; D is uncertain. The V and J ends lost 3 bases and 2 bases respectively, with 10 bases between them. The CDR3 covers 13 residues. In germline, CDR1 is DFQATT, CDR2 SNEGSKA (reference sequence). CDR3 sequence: CSASSTIQETQYF. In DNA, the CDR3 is TGCAGTGCTAGTAGTACTATTCAAGAGACCCAGTACTTC.